What follows is one T cell receptor (beta chain) and its context. What it binds is unknown. Germline CDR1 reads MNHEY; CDR2 reads SVGAGI. V lost 2 bases and J 4 bases, leaving 6 bases between the germline ends. This CDR3 comprises 13 residues. These data originate in a study of graft-versus-host responses after intestinal transplantation. About the study: Transplants given to recipients were multivisceral, liver-intestinal, or isolated intestinal. Broader study findings: Marrow from the recipient contained GvH clones, some of which had appeared first in ileum or blood. The study found high graft-versus-host to host-versus-graft clonal ratios in allografts of patients with graft-donor T cell macrochimerism. HvG clone declines early post-transplant were associated with peak circulating GvH levels.

From the graft tissue, intraepithelial and lamina propria lymphocytes were released through processing. Data came from immunoSEQ multiplex PCR; TCRdb stores just in-frame clones and leaves some out. The data show approximately 4,300 clones, approximately 77% seen once. Sample: ileum tissue, taken 9 days after transplant. V and J are TRBV6-5 and TRBJ2-1; no reliable D call. This TCR derives from a human patient who received an intestinal transplant, so some T cells may come from the graft donor. The CDR3 DNA reads TGTGCCAGCAGTTACAACAGTTACAATGAGCAGTTCTTC. Translated, it gives CASSYNSYNEQFF.